One sample yielded the 17 T cell receptor beta chains listed below, sequenced in a study of radiation and T cells in renal cell carcinoma. Time point meaning: blood 2 weeks post-SBRT. Treatment here: 15 Gy SBRT to primary tumor, nephrectomy 4 weeks later. The data were produced by immunoSEQ multiplex PCR, yet TCRdb's version contains in-frame clones alone and is incomplete. The sample yields around 70,000 clones, 82% seen once. Material: blood, obtained from a patient whose treatment included radiotherapy and nephrectomy. These receptors originate from a man aged 55 to 70 with renal cell carcinoma.

The chain links TRBV10-3 to TRBJ2-5; 7 positions match TRBD1. CDR1 is ENHRY and CDR2 is SYGVKD in the germline V gene. CDR3 length equals 15 residues. After removal of 3 bases from V and 2 bases from J, the junction contained 6 bases not matched to a gene. The CDR3: CAISEGEQGQETQYF. The DNA for the CDR3 is TGTGCCATCAGTGAAGGTGAACAGGGGCAAGAGACCCAGTACTTC.

The V call is TRBV28, the J call TRBJ2-5; possible D gene TRBD1, 6 bases. Germline V gene lookup returns CDR1 MDHEN and CDR2 SYDVKM. Trimming took 6 bases from V and 5 from J, leaving 16 bases between them. This CDR3 region has 14 residues. CDR3 sequence (DNA): TGTGCCAGCAGGTCATACAGGGAAAGGGAGACCCAGTACTTC. Translating gives CASRSYRERETQYF.

J is TRBJ2-7 and V is TRBV28, with D possibly being TRBD2 (6 bases). The ends were cut back, 7 bases at V and 4 bases at J, with 11 bases in the middle. Germline lookup yields CDR1 MDHEN and CDR2 SYDVKM. The CDR3 spans 12 residues. The CDR3 DNA follows: TGTGCCAGCATTTCGGGGGTTTACGAGCAGTACTTC. This translates into CASISGVYEQYF.

This clone is classed as medium-sized (0.01 to 0.1%). V gene TRBV4-1 combines with J gene TRBJ1-1, with D perhaps matching TRBD1 (5 bases). The germline V and J ends were trimmed by 0 bases and 4 bases, with 12 bases remaining between them. The CDR3 totals 15 residues. Germline V gives CDR1 MGHRA, CDR2 YSYEKL. The CDR3 here is CASSQDRQGGTEAFF. CDR3 sequence (DNA): TGCGCCAGCAGCCAAGACCGGCAGGGAGGCACTGAAGCTTTCTTT.

J is TRBJ2-7 and V is TRBV5-1; 7 positions match TRBD1. This CDR3 has 13 residues. Germline CDR1 and CDR2: SGHRS and YFSETQ. V shed 7 bases, J shed 2 bases, and the junction held 6 bases outside the gene matches. CDR3 amino acids: CASGKTGAYEQYF. As DNA, the CDR3 is TGCGCCAGCGGAAAAACAGGGGCCTACGAGCAGTACTTC.

The chain is built from TRBV27 and TRBJ1-5; the D gene is possibly TRBD1 (5 bases). The V end was cut by 0 bases, the J end by 9 bases, with 30 bases between. This CDR3 contains 20 residues. Germline V gene lookup returns CDR1 MNHEY and CDR2 SMNVEV (reference sequence). CDR3 residues: CASSLSRGRAITFCCRPQHF. CDR3 sequence (DNA): TGTGCCAGCAGTTTATCGAGGGGCCGGGCCATTACGTTTTGTTGTCGGCCCCAGCATTTT.

The rearrangement uses TRBV15 and TRBJ2-1; D is unclear. Germline-derived CDR1 and CDR2 are LNHNV and YYDKDF (reference sequence). This CDR3 spans 14 amino acids. Trimming removed 1 base at V and 8 bases at J, with 12 bases between. CDR3 DNA sequence: TGTGCCACCAGCAGAGGCGCGGTAGGCGATGAGCAGTTCTTC. Its translation is CATSRGAVGDEQFF.

The chain uses TRBV4-1 and TRBJ1-1; 9 bases are a match to TRBD1. CDR3 size: 13 residues. J was trimmed by 11 bases and V by 4 bases; bases with no gene match: 8. The germline gives CDR1 MGHRA, CDR2 YSYEKL. CDR3 loop: CASSPRQGVKAFF. The DNA for the CDR3 is TGCGCCAGCAGCCCGAGACAGGGGGTGAAGGCTTTCTTT.

The chain combines TRBV14 with TRBJ2-5; D remains unclear. The CDR3 runs to 11 residues. CDR1 is SGHDN and CDR2 is FVKESK in the germline V gene. The V end lost 3 bases, the J end lost 3 bases, and 2 bases lay between the germline ends. CDR3 residues: CASSHEETQYF. The CDR3 coding sequence is TGTGCCAGCAGCCACGAAGAGACCCAGTACTTC.

The chain has TRBV4-1 and TRBJ2-3; D is possibly TRBD2 (6 bases). The CDR3 contains 15 residues. CDR1 is MGHRA and CDR2 is YSYEKL in the germline V gene. Trimming took off 1 base at V and 2 bases at J, with 10 bases between the two ends. In DNA form, the CDR3 reads TGCGCCAGCAGCCAAGGGACTACATACACAGATACGCAGTATTTT. This translates into CASSQGTTYTDTQYF.

This clone occurred once. This chain connects TRBV30 to TRBJ2-5; 7 bases are shared with TRBD1. After removal of 4 bases from V and 4 bases from J, the junction contained 6 bases not matched to a gene. Germline-derived CDR1 and CDR2 are GTSNPN and SVGIG (reference sequence). The CDR3 covers 13 residues. CDR3 sequence: CAWTGGPGETQYF. The CDR3 bases are TGTGCCTGGACAGGGGGACCGGGAGAGACCCAGTACTTC.

The J gene is TRBJ1-2, the V gene TRBV7-9; the match to TRBD1 covers 8 bases. Losses at the gene ends were 2 bases for V and 4 bases for J; bases not matched to a gene: 6. Germline assignment: CDR1 SEHNR and CDR2 FQNEAQ (reference sequence). The CDR3 runs 15 residues. The CDR3 reads CASSLSFGQGYGYTF. DNA of the CDR3: TGTGCCAGCAGCTTATCATTCGGACAGGGCTATGGCTACACCTTC.

This clone came up once. The chain uses TRBV10-1 and TRBJ2-1; tentative D call: TRBD2 (6 bases). CDR3 length equals 15 residues. Germline V CDR1 and CDR2: WNHNN, SYGVQD (reference sequence). Trimming pared 0 bases from V and 6 bases from J, leaving 12 bases between. CDR3 DNA sequence: TGCGCCAGCAGTGAGTCAACTAGCCGACTCAATGAGCAGTTCTTC. This translates into CASSESTSRLNEQFF.

V is TRBV4-1 and J is TRBJ2-7; weak D call: TRBD2 (6 bases). Trimming took off 0 bases at V and 9 bases at J, with 15 bases between the two ends. Germline lookup yields CDR1 MGHRA and CDR2 YSYEKL. The CDR3 has 14 residues. The CDR3 region has the DNA TGCGCCAGCAGCCAAGAGAGGAGGGAAAGGGGGCAGTACTTC. Protein sequence: CASSQERRERGQYF.

Only a few counts were recorded for this clone. This sequence joins TRBV25-1 and TRBJ1-1, with 8 bases lining up with TRBD1. The CDR3 sequence is 13 residues long. Per germline, CDR1 MGHDK and CDR2 SYGVNS. The ends lost 5 bases at V and 4 bases at J; junction bases unmatched: 3. DNA for the CDR3: TGTGCCAGCAGTCCAGGACAGGGCACTGAAGCTTTCTTT. Translated: CASSPGQGTEAFF.

The chain recombines TRBV6-1 with TRBJ1-1; D is undetermined. Deletions cut 3 bases from V and 10 bases from J, with 12 bases between. The CDR3 spans 12 residues. Germline assignment: CDR1 MNHNS and CDR2 SASEGT. The CDR3: CASSETGDGAFF. The CDR3 DNA is TGTGCCAGCAGTGAGACCGGGGATGGAGCTTTCTTT.

J is TRBJ2-2 and V is TRBV10-2; D remains unclear. V dropped 5 bases and J dropped 5 bases, with 12 bases sitting between them. This CDR3 spans 14 amino acids. In germline, CDR1 is WSHSY, CDR2 SAAADI. Written as DNA, the CDR3 is TGCGCCAGCAGTTTAACGCCCTGGACCGGGGAGCTGTTTTTT. Protein sequence: CASSLTPWTGELFF.